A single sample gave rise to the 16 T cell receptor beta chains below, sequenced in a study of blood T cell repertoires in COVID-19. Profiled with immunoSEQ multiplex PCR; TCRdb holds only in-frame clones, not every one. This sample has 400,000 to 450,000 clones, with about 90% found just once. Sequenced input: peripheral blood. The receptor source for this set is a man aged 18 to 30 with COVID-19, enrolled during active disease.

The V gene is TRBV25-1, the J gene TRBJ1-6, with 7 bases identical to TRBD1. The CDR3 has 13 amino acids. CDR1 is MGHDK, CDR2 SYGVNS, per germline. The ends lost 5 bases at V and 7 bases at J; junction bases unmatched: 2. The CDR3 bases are TGTGCCAGCAGTAGGGACAGCAATTCACCCCTCCACTTT. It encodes CASSRDSNSPLHF.

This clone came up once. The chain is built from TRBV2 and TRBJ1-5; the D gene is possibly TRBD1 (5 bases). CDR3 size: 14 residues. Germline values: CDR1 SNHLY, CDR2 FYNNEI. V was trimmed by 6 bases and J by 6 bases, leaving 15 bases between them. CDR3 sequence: CASSVDREGQPQHF. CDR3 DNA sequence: TGTGCCAGCAGCGTCGACAGAGAAGGTCAGCCCCAGCATTTT.

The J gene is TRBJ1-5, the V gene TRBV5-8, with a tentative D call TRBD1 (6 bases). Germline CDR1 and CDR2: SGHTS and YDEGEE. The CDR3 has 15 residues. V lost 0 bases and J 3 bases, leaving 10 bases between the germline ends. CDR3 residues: CASSLGSGVNQPQHF. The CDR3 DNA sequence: TGTGCCAGCAGCTTGGGGTCAGGGGTCAATCAGCCCCAGCATTTT.

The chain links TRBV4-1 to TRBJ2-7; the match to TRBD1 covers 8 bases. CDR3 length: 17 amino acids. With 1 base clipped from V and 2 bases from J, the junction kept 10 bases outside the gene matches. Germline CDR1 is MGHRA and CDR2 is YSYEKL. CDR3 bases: TGCGCCAGCAGCCAAGGCGGCTCGGGACAGGCGGCCTACGAGCAGTACTTC. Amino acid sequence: CASSQGGSGQAAYEQYF.

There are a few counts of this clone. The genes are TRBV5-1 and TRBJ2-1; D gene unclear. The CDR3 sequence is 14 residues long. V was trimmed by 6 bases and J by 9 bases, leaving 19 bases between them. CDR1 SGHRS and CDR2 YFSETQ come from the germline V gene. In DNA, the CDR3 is TGCGCCAGCAACTTCGGAGTCAAGGTGGGTGAGCAGTTCTTC. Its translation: CASNFGVKVGEQFF.

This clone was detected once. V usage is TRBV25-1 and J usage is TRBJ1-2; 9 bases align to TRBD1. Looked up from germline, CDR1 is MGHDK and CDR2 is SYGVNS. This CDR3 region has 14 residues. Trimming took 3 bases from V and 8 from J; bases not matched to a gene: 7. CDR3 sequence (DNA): TGTGCCAGCAGTGAGGGACAGGGATTGGGGGGCTACACCTTC. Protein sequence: CASSEGQGLGGYTF.

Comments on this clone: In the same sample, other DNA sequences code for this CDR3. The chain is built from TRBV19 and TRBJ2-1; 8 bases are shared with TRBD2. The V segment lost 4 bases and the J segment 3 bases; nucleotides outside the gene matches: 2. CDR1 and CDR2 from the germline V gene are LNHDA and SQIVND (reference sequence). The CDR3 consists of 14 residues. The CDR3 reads CASSSGGNYNEQFF. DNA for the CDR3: TGTGCCAGTAGTAGCGGGGGGAACTACAATGAGCAGTTCTTC. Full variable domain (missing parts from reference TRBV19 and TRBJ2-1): DGGITQSPKYLFRKEGQNVTLSCEQNLNHDAMYWYRQDPGQGLRLIYYSQIVNDFQKGDIAEGYSVSREKKESFPLTVTSAQKNPTAFYLCASSSGGNYNEQFFGPGTRLTVL.

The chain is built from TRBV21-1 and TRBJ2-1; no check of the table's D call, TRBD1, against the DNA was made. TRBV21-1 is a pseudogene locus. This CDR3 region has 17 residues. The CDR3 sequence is CASSKAPGQGVNNEQFF. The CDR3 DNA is TGTGCCAGCAGCAAAGCCCCGGGACAGGGGGTCAACAATGAGCAGTTCTTC.

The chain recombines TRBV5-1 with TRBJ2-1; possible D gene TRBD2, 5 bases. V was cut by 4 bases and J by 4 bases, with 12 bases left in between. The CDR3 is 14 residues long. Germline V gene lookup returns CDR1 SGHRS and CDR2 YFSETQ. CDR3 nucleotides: TGCGCCAGCAGCAATGGACTGATATACAATGAGCAGTTCTTC. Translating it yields CASSNGLIYNEQFF.

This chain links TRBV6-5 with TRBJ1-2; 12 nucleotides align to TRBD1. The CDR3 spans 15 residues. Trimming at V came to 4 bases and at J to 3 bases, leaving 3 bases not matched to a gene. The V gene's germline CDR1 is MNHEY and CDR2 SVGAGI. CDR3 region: CASSSGQGAYYGYTF. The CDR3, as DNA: TGTGCCAGCAGTTCGGGACAGGGGGCTTACTATGGCTACACCTTC.

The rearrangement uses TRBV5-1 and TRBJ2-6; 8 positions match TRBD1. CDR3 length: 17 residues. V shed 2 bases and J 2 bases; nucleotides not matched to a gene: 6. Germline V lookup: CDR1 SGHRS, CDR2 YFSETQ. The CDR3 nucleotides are TGCGCCAGCAGCTTCAACAGGGGGGCAGCTGGGGCCAACGTCCTGACTTTC. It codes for CASSFNRGAAGANVLTF.

CDR3 sequence: CASSISAGADSPLHF. The CDR3 DNA follows: TGTGCCAGTAGTATAAGTGCAGGGGCCGATTCACCCCTCCACTTT. This sequence joins TRBV19 and TRBJ1-6; D perhaps matches TRBD1 (6 bases). V was trimmed by 2 bases and J by 8 bases, leaving 13 bases between them. Germline loops: CDR1 LNHDA, CDR2 SQIVND (reference sequence). The CDR3 runs 15 residues.

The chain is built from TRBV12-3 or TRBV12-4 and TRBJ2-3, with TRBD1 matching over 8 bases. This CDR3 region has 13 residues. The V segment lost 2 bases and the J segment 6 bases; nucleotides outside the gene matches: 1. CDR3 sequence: CASSLRDRDTQYF. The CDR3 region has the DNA TGTGCCAGCAGTTTAAGGGACAGGGATACGCAGTATTTT.

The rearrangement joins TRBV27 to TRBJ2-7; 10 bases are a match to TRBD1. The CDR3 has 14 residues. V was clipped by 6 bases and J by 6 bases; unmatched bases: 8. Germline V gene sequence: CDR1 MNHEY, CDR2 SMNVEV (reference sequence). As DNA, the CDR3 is TGTGCCAGCAGACCGTCCGGGACAGGGGTCGAGCAGTACTTC. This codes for CASRPSGTGVEQYF.

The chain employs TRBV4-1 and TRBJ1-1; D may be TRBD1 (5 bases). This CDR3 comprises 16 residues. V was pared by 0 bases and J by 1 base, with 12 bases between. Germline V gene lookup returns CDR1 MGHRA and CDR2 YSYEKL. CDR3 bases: TGCGCCAGCAGCCAAGATGAGGGGAGGGGGAACACTGAAGCTTTCTTT. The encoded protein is CASSQDEGRGNTEAFF.

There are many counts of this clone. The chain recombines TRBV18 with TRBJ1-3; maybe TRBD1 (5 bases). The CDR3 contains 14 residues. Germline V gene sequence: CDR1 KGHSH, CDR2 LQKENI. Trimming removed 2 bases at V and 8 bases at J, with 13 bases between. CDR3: CASSPGRQGDTIYF. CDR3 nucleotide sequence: TGTGCCAGCTCACCAGGTCGGCAGGGCGACACCATATATTTT.